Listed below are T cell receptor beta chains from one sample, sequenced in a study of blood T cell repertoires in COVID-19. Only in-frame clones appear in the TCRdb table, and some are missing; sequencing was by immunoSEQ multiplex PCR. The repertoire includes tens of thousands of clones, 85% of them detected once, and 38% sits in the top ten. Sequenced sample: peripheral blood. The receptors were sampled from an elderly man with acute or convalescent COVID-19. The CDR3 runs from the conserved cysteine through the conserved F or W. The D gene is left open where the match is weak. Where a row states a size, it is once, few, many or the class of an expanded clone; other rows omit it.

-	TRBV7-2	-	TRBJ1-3	CASSYGGSGNTIYF	TGTGCCAGCAGCTACGGGGGCTCTGGAAACACCATATATTTT
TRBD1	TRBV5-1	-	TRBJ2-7	CASSLVGTGVHEQYF	TGCGCCAGCAGCTTGGTAGGGACAGGGGTCCACGAGCAGTACTTC
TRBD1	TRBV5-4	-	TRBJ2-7	CASSLGTGSSEQYF	TGTGCCAGCAGCTTGGGGACAGGGAGTTCCGAGCAGTACTTC
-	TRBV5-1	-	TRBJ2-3	CASSLERLGRGTDTQYF	TGCGCCAGCAGCTTGGAGCGCCTGGGGCGAGGCACAGATACGCAGTATTTT
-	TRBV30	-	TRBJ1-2	CAWSLENYGYTF	TGTGCCTGGAGTCTGGAGAACTATGGCTACACCTTC
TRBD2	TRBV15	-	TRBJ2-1	CATSRRDGGGEQFF	TGTGCCACCAGCAGAAGGGACGGCGGGGGTGAGCAGTTCTTC
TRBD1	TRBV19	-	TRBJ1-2	CASSTYISGQYGYTF	TGTGCCAGTAGTACCTATATCTCGGGACAGTATGGCTACACCTTC
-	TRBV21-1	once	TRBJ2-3	CASSNPSTDTQYF	TGTGCCAGCAGCAACCCTAGCACAGATACGCAGTATTTT
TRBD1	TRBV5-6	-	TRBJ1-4	CASSLGAETGTLRKLFF	TGTGCCAGCAGCTTGGGTGCTGAGACAGGGACCCTAAGGAAACTGTTTTTT
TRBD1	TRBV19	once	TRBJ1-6	CASSWDRQTYNSPLHF	TGTGCCAGTAGCTGGGACAGACAAACCTATAATTCACCCCTCCACTTT
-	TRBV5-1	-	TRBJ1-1	CASRLQGVNTEAFF	TGCGCCAGCAGATTACAAGGGGTTAACACTGAAGCTTTCTTT
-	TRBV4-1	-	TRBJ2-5	CASSQDTRVRKETQYF	TGCGCCAGCAGCCAAGATACGAGGGTAAGGAAAGAGACCCAGTACTTC
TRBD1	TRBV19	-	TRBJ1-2	CASRDRANVDYGYTF	TGTGCCAGTAGGGACAGGGCAAATGTGGACTATGGCTACACCTTC
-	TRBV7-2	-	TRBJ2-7	CASSSSGTYSYEQYF	TGTGCCAGCAGCTCATCCGGGACTTACTCCTACGAGCAGTACTTC
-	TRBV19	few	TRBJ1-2	CASTASTNYGYTF	TGTGCCAGTACTGCGAGCACCAACTATGGCTACACCTTC
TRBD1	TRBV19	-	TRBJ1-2	CASSPTGTGSGYTF	TGTGCCAGTAGCCCTACCGGGACAGGGAGCGGCTACACCTTC
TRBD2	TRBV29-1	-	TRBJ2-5	CSVRLEREPQETQYF	TGCAGCGTACGACTCGAGCGGGAGCCCCAAGAGACCCAGTACTTC
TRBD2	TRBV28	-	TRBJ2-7	CASQAVAGVQVF	TGTGCCAGCCAAGCGGTAGCGGGAGTTCAAGTTTTC
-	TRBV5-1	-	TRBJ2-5	CASSLVEFQETQYF	TGCGCCAGCAGCTTGGTGGAGTTTCAAGAGACCCAGTACTTC
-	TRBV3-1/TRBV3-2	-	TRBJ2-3	CASSRADTQYF	TGTGCCAGCAGCCGGGCGGATACGCAGTATTTT
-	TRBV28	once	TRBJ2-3	CASRTGGRTDTQYF	TGTGCCAGCAGGACCGGGGGGCGAACAGATACGCAGTATTTT
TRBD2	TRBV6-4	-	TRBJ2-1	CASSASGLAGVINEQFF	TGTGCCAGCAGCGCCTCCGGACTAGCGGGAGTTATAAATGAGCAGTTCTTC
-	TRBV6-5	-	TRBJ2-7	CASSLQEFGSYEQYF	TGTGCCAGCAGTTTACAGGAGTTCGGGTCCTACGAGCAGTACTTC
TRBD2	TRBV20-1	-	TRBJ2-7	CSTSSGRVAEQYF	TGCAGCACTAGTAGCGGGAGGGTGGCCGAGCAGTACTTC
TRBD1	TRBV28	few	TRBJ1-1	CASSPQRGQAFF	TGTGCCAGCAGTCCCCAGAGGGGGCAAGCTTTCTTT
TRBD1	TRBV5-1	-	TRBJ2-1	CASSNGQGAYNEQFF	TGCGCCAGCAGCAACGGACAGGGGGCCTACAATGAGCAGTTCTTC
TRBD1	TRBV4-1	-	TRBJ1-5	CASSQDDRVRQPQHF	TGCGCCAGCAGCCAAGATGACAGGGTTCGACAGCCCCAGCATTTT
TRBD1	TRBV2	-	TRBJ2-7	CASSGQGPYEQYF	TGTGCCAGCAGTGGACAGGGACCCTACGAGCAGTACTTC
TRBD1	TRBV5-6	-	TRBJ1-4	CASRSGTGPNEKLFF	TGTGCCAGCAGGTCGGGGACAGGGCCTAATGAAAAACTGTTTTTT
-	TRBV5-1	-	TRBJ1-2	CASSLEGVTGIYGYTF	TGCGCCAGCAGCTTGGAAGGCGTGACAGGAATCTATGGCTACACCTTC
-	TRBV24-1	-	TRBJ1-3	CATSDPGTDGRSGNTIYF	TGTGCCACCAGTGATCCGGGGACGGACGGGAGATCTGGAAACACCATATATTTT
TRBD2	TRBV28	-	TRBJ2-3	CASSPSGRALDTQYF	TGTGCCAGCAGCCCAAGCGGGAGGGCCTTAGATACGCAGTATTTT
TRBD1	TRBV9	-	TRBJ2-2	CASSTHPGTGTFTGELFF	TGTGCCAGCAGCACCCACCCCGGGACAGGGACTTTCACCGGGGAGCTGTTTTTT
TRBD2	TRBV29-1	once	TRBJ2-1	CSARLAGGGGEQFF	TGCAGCGCAAGGCTAGCGGGAGGGGGTGGTGAGCAGTTCTTC
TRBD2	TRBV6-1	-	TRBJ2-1	CASSEFPSGSSRREQFF	TGTGCCAGCAGTGAATTTCCCAGCGGGAGCAGTCGGCGTGAGCAGTTCTTC
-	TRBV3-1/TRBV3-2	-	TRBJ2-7	CASSQELVSYEQYF	TGTGCCAGCAGCCAAGAACTAGTGAGTTACGAGCAGTACTTC
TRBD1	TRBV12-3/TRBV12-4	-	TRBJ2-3	CASSPQGPDTQYF	TGTGCCAGCAGTCCACAGGGGCCAGATACGCAGTATTTT
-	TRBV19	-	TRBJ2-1	CASSIKGDNEQFF	TGTGCCAGTAGTATCAAAGGGGACAATGAGCAGTTCTTC
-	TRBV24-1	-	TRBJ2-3	CATSEDYKNTDTQYF	TGTGCCACCAGTGAGGACTACAAAAACACAGATACGCAGTATTTT
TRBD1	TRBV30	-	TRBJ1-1	CAWSEGTENTEAFF	TGTGCCTGGAGTGAGGGGACAGAGAACACTGAAGCTTTCTTT
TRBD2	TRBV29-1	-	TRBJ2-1	CSVHLAVEQFF	TGCAGCGTTCATCTAGCGGTGGAGCAGTTCTTC
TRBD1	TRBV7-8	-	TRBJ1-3	CASSPGGNSGNTIYF	TGTGCCAGCAGCCCAGGGGGCAACTCTGGAAACACCATATATTTT
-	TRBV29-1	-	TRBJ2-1	CSARRPSISEQFF	TGCAGCGCCAGGCGCCCCAGCATTAGTGAGCAGTTCTTC
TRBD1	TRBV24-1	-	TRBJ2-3	CATSDFGRGLADTQYF	TGTGCCACCAGTGATTTTGGCAGGGGGTTAGCAGATACGCAGTATTTT
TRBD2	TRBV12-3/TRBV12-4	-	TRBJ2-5	CASSLGREGSQYF	TGTGCCAGCAGTTTAGGGCGGGAGGGGTCCCAGTACTTC
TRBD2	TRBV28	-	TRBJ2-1	CASSLTSGGLIYNEQFF	TGTGCCAGCAGCTTGACTAGCGGGGGATTGATTTACAATGAGCAGTTCTTC
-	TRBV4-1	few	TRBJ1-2	CASSQEARYGYTF	TGCGCCAGCAGCCAAGAGGCCCGCTATGGCTACACCTTC
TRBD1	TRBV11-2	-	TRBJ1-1	CASSRGQAGGTEAFF	TGTGCCAGCAGCCGCGGACAGGCAGGGGGCACTGAAGCTTTCTTT
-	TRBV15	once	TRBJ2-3	CATGTVDTQYF	TGTGCCACCGGCACGGTAGATACGCAGTATTTT
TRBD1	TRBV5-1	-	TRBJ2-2	CASRKQGTGELFF	TGCGCCAGCAGGAAACAGGGGACCGGGGAGCTGTTTTTT
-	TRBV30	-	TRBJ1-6	CAWRSEMWGVSPLHF	TGTGCCTGGAGATCAGAGATGTGGGGCGTTTCACCCCTCCACTTT
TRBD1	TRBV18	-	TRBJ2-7	CASSPVTGSYEQYF	TGTGCCAGCTCACCTGTGACAGGGTCCTACGAGCAGTACTTC
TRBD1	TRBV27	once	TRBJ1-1	CASSSRGWGEAFF	TGTGCCAGCAGTTCCAGGGGGTGGGGTGAAGCTTTCTTT
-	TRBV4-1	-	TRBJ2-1	CASSHGLGGTYNEQFF	TGCGCCAGCAGCCACGGGTTGGGAGGAACCTACAATGAGCAGTTCTTC
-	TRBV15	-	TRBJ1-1	CATSRGPGGSTEAFF	TGTGCCACCAGCAGAGGACCCGGAGGGAGCACTGAAGCTTTCTTT
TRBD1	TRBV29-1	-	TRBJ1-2	CSGKTGAGYTF	TGCAGCGGAAAAACAGGGGCGGGCTACACCTTC
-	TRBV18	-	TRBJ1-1	CASSPLQGITEAFF	TGTGCCAGCTCACCCTTGCAGGGGATCACTGAAGCTTTCTTT
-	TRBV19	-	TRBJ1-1	CASRLNQGITEAFF	TGTGCCAGCCGGCTAAACCAGGGAATCACTGAAGCTTTCTTT